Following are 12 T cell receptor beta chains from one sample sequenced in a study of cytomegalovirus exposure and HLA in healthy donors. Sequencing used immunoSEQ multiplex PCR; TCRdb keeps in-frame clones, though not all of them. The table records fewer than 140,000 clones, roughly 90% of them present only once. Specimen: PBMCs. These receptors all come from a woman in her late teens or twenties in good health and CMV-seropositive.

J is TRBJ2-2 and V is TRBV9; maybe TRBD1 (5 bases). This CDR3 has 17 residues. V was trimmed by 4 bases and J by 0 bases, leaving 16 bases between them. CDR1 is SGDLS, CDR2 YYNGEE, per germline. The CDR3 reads CASSYPPGPSNTGELFF. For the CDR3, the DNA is TGTGCCAGCAGCTATCCCCCAGGGCCCTCGAACACCGGGGAGCTGTTTTTT.

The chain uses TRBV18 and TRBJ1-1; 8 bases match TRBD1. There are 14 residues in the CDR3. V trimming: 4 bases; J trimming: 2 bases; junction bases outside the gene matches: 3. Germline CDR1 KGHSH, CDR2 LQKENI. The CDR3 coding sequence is TGTGCCAGCTCACTACAGGGGGAAAACACTGAAGCTTTCTTT. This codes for CASSLQGENTEAFF.

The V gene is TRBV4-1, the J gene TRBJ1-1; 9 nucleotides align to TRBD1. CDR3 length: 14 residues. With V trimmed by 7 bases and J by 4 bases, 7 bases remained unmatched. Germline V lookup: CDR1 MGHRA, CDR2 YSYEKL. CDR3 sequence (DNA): TGCGCCAGCAAATCTCCGGACAGGGGCACTGAAGCTTTCTTT. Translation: CASKSPDRGTEAFF.

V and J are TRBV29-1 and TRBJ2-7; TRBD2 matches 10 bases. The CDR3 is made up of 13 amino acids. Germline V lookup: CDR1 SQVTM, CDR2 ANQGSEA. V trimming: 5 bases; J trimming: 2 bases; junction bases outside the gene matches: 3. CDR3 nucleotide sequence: TGCAGCGTTCCGAGCGGGGGGGCCTACGAGCAGTACTTC. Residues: CSVPSGGAYEQYF.

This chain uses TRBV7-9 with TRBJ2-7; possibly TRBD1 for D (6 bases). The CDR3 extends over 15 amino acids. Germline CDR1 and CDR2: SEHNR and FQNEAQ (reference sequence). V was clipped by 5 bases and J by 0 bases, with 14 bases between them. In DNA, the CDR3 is TGTGCCAGCAGCACAGGGTCGAGGGGCTCCTACGAGCAGTACTTC. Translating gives CASSTGSRGSYEQYF.

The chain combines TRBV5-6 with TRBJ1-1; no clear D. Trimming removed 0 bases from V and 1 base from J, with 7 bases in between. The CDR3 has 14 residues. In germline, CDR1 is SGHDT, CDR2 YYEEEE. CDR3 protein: CASSLDRTNTEAFF. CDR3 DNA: TGTGCCAGCAGCTTGGACAGAACGAACACTGAAGCTTTCTTT.

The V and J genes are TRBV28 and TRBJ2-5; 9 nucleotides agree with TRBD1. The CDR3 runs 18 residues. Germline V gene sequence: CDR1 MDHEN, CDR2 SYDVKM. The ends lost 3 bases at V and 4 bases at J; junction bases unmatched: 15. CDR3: CASSFGDSDRGWGETQYF. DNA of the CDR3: TGTGCCAGCAGTTTCGGGGACTCGGACAGGGGTTGGGGAGAGACCCAGTACTTC.

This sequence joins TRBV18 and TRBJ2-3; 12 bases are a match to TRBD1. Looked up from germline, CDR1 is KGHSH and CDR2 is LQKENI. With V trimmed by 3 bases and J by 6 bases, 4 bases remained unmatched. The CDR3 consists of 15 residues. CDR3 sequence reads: CASSPTGTGGDTQYF. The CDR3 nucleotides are TGTGCCAGCTCACCGACCGGGACAGGGGGCGATACGCAGTATTTT.

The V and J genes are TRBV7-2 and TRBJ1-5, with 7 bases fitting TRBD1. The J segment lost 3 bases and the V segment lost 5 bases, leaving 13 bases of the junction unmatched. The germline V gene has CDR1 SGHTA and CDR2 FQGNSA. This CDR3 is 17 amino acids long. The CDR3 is CASSPRSGRGSNQPQHF. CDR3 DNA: TGTGCCAGCAGCCCTCGTTCGGGCAGGGGGTCCAATCAGCCCCAGCATTTT.

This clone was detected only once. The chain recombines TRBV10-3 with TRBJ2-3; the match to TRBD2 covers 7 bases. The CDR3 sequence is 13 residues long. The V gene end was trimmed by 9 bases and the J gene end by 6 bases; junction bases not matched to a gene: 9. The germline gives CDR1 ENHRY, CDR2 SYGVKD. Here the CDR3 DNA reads TGTGCCATGGGTGGGACTACGTACGATACGCAGTATTTT. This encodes CAMGGTTYDTQYF.

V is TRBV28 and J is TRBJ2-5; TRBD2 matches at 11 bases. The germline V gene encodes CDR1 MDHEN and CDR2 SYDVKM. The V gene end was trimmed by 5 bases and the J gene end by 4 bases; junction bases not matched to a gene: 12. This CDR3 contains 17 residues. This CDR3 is CASSIAHSGGGVETQYF. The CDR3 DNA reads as TGTGCCAGCAGTATTGCCCATAGCGGGGGGGGCGTAGAGACCCAGTACTTC.

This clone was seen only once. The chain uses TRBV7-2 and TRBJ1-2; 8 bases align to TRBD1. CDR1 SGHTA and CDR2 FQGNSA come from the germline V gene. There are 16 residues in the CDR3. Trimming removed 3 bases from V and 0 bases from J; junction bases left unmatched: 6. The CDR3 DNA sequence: TGTGCCAGCAGCTTGACAGGGGACCCATCTAACTATGGCTACACCTTC. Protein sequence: CASSLTGDPSNYGYTF.